Presented here are 5 T cell receptor beta chains from one specimen sequenced in a study of blood T cell repertoires in COVID-19. The assay was immunoSEQ multiplex PCR, and TCRdb's table has in-frame clones only and misses some. The sample consists of about 130,000 clones, 65% to 85% of them appearing once. Sequenced material: peripheral blood. All receptors derive from a man aged 25 to 45 with COVID-19, enrolled during active disease.

The V call is TRBV7-8, the J call TRBJ2-6; 9 bases align to TRBD1. Unmatched junction bases numbered 11, after V lost 2 bases and J lost 3 bases. This CDR3 region has 19 residues. Germline V CDR1 and CDR2: SGHVS, FQNEAQ. CDR3 region: CASSLSRDRVFVGANVLTF. DNA of the CDR3: TGTGCCAGCAGCTTATCGCGGGACAGGGTCTTTGTTGGGGCCAACGTCCTGACTTTC.

In this sample, this clone turned up once. The chain couples TRBV5-1 to TRBJ2-7; 7 positions match TRBD1. V lost 3 bases, J lost 2 bases, and 8 bases stayed unmatched. Germline V gene data show CDR1 as SGHRS and CDR2 as YFSETQ. CDR3 length: 15 residues. CDR3: CASSSAERGPYEQYF. Written as DNA, the CDR3 is TGCGCCAGCAGCTCAGCGGAGAGGGGGCCCTACGAGCAGTACTTC. Drawing the rest from reference TRBV5-1 and TRBJ2-7, the complete variable domain is KAGVTQTPRYLIKTRGQQVTLSCSPISGHRSVSWYQQTPGQGLQFLFEYFSETQRNKGNFPGRFSGRQFSNSRSEMNVSTLELGDSALYLCASSSAERGPYEQYFGPGTRLTVT.

The genes are TRBV7-2 and TRBJ1-5; possible D gene TRBD1, 6 bases. The CDR3 sequence is 13 residues long. CDR1 and CDR2 (germline): SGHTA, FQGNSA. V was clipped by 5 bases and J by 5 bases, with 10 bases between them. The CDR3 DNA is TGTGCCAGCAGCAGGACAGTCGATCAGCCCCAGCATTTT. It specifies CASSRTVDQPQHF.

J is TRBJ1-2 and V is TRBV10-3; no clear D gene. V was clipped by 0 bases and J by 4 bases, with 6 bases between them. The V gene's germline CDR1 is ENHRY and CDR2 SYGVKD. The CDR3 runs to 13 residues. The chain's CDR3 is CAISESGVYGYTF. CDR3 DNA: TGTGCCATCAGTGAGTCTGGAGTCTATGGCTACACCTTC.

J is TRBJ1-5 and V is TRBV27; D is perhaps TRBD1 (5 bases). Trimming took off 5 bases at V and 1 base at J, with 15 bases between the two ends. The CDR3 contains 16 residues. Germline V gene sequence: CDR1 MNHEY, CDR2 SMNVEV (reference sequence). The CDR3 sequence: CASSPAGGGSNQPQHF. The CDR3 DNA reads TGTGCCAGCAGTCCCGCCGGGGGAGGCAGCAATCAGCCCCAGCATTTT.